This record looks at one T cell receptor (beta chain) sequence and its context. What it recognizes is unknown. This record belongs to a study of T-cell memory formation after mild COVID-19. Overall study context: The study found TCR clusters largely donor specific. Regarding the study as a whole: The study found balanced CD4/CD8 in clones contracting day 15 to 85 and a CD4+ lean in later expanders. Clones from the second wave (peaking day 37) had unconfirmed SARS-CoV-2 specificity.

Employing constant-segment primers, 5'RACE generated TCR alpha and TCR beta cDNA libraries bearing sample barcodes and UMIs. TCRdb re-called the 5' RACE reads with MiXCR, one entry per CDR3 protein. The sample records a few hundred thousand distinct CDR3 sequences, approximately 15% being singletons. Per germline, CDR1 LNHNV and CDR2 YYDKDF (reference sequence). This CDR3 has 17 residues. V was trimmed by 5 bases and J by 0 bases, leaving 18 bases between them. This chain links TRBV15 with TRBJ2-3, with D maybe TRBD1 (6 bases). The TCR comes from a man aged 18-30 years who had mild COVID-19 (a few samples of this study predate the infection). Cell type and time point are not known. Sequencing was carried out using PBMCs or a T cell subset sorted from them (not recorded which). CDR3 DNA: TGTGCCACCAGCCCCAGGGGCCGTGGCACTAGCACAGATACGCAGTATTTT. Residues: CATSPRGRGTSTDTQYF.